Each of the 14 T cell receptor beta chains below was sequenced from the same sample in a study of T-cell memory formation after mild COVID-19. Each CDR3 protein is one row after TCRdb ran MiXCR on the 5' RACE reads. The repertoire holds about 300,000 distinct CDR3 sequences, with less than 20% as singletons. The sequencing input was PBMCs or a T cell subset sorted from them (not recorded which). The source is a man between 18 and 29 years old who had mild COVID-19 (a few samples of this study predate the infection). Cell type and time point are not known.

The V and J genes are TRBV29-1 and TRBJ1-2; D uncertain. CDR1 and CDR2 from the germline V gene are SQVTM and ANQGSEA. This CDR3 is 12 amino acids long. V dropped 1 base and J dropped 3 bases, with 6 bases sitting between them. CDR3 loop: CSVEGQDYGYTF. For the CDR3, the DNA is TGCAGCGTTGAAGGGCAGGACTATGGCTACACCTTC.

The rearrangement joins TRBV2 to TRBJ1-2; 8 bases align to TRBD1. V shed 4 bases and J 5 bases; nucleotides not matched to a gene: 9. From germline, CDR1 is SNHLY and CDR2 FYNNEI. CDR3 size: 15 residues. CDR3 region: CASSVTGQETYGYTF. The CDR3, as DNA: TGTGCCAGCAGTGTCACGGGACAGGAGACTTATGGCTACACCTTC.

The chain is built from TRBV12-3 or TRBV12-4 and TRBJ1-3; D is uncertain. This CDR3 has 13 residues. The V end was cut by 3 bases, the J end by 2 bases, with 5 bases between. Here the CDR3 reads CASSFTTGNTIYF. CDR3 DNA sequence: TGTGCCAGCAGTTTCACAACTGGAAACACCATATATTTT.

This clonotype was counted a few times. J is TRBJ1-6 and V is TRBV6-1; the match to TRBD1 covers 12 bases. Germline trimming cut 0 bases from V and 8 bases from J; bases unmatched to any gene: 2. There are 16 residues in the CDR3. The germline V gene has CDR1 MNHNS and CDR2 SASEGT. CDR3 loop: CASSEAGQGADSPLHF. CDR3 coding DNA: TGTGCCAGCAGTGAAGCGGGACAGGGGGCAGATTCACCCCTCCACTTT.

This chain connects TRBV29-1 to TRBJ2-3; 7 nucleotides align to TRBD2. The CDR3 consists of 11 residues. Looked up from germline, CDR1 is SQVTM and CDR2 is ANQGSEA. The V and J ends lost 7 bases and 7 bases, in that order; junction bases with no gene match: 5. The CDR3 region is CSGGGGYTQYF. DNA of the CDR3: TGCAGCGGTGGGGGAGGGTATACGCAGTATTTT.

There are a few counts of this clonotype. The J gene is TRBJ2-1, the V gene TRBV25-1; tentatively, D is TRBD1 (6 bases). The V end lost 4 bases, the J end lost 7 bases, and 14 bases lay between the germline ends. Germline loops: CDR1 MGHDK, CDR2 SYGVNS. There are 14 residues in the CDR3. CDR3: CASSAGTSGNEQFF. In nucleotides, the CDR3 is TGTGCCAGCAGTGCCGGGACAAGTGGTAATGAGCAGTTCTTC.

The chain has TRBV5-4 and TRBJ1-1; D uncertain. Trimming took 4 bases from V and 3 from J, leaving 13 bases between them. Germline V gives CDR1 SGHNT, CDR2 YYREEE (reference sequence). The CDR3 runs to 14 residues. The CDR3 is CASSRPLQDTEAFF. As DNA, the CDR3 is TGTGCCAGCAGCCGCCCACTTCAGGACACTGAAGCTTTCTTT. The complete variable domain, with remaining parts taken from reference TRBV5-4 and TRBJ1-1, reads ETGVTQSPTHLIKTRGQQVTLRCSSQSGHNTVSWYQQALGQGPQFIFQYYREEENGRGNFPPRFSGLQFPNYSSELNVNALELDDSALYLCASSRPLQDTEAFFGQGTRLTVV.

The chain joins TRBV28 to TRBJ1-1; 9 bases are shared with TRBD1. V dropped 9 bases and J dropped 4; count of bases not matched to a gene: 9. The CDR3 is made up of 14 amino acids. The germline gives CDR1 MDHEN, CDR2 SYDVKM. In nucleotides, the CDR3 is TGTGCCAGTCGACGGGACAGGGTAAGCACTGAAGCTTTCTTT. Residues: CASRRDRVSTEAFF.

This clonotype turned up a few times. J is TRBJ2-3 and V is TRBV7-2; 7 bases map to TRBD2. CDR1 is SGHTA and CDR2 is FQGNSA in the germline V gene. J lost 4 bases, V lost 6 bases, and 7 bases had no gene match. The CDR3 runs 14 residues. The CDR3 DNA reads as TGTGCCAGCAGGCCGGAGGGAGGGGCAGATACGCAGTATTTT. This gives the protein CASRPEGGADTQYF.

The chain joins TRBV7-8 to TRBJ1-1; 9 nucleotides match TRBD1. V lost 0 bases to trimming and J lost 5 bases; unmatched junction nucleotides: 4. Germline CDR1 is SGHVS and CDR2 is FQNEAQ. CDR3 size: 15 residues. For the CDR3, the DNA is TGTGCCAGCAGCTTAGCGGGACAGGGCAGGACTGAAGCTTTCTTT. Its translation: CASSLAGQGRTEAFF.

This clonotype was observed a handful of times. This chain joins TRBV30 and TRBJ2-1; 9 bases are shared with TRBD2. Germline CDR1 and CDR2: GTSNPN and SVGIG (reference sequence). This CDR3 is 14 amino acids long. The CDR3 bases are TGTGCTCACACGCAGGGCGGGGGGGCCAATGAGCAGTTCTTC. Residues: CAHTQGGGANEQFF.

The rearrangement links TRBV5-1 to TRBJ2-7, with 8 bases aligning to TRBD1. Trimming took 3 bases from V and 6 from J; bases not matched to a gene: 5. CDR1 and CDR2 from the germline V gene are SGHRS and YFSETQ. The length of the CDR3 is 13 residues. The CDR3 sequence: CASSWGQVSEQYF. The CDR3 DNA reads as TGCGCCAGCAGCTGGGGACAGGTCTCCGAGCAGTACTTC.

This clonotype has at least ten counts. The rearrangement uses TRBV12-3 or TRBV12-4 and TRBJ1-1; D is undetermined. This CDR3 has 12 amino acids. The ends were cut back, 7 bases at V and 3 bases at J, with 9 bases in the middle. The CDR3, as DNA: TGTGCCAGCAACCTTGGAGACACTGAAGCTTTCTTT. It codes for CASNLGDTEAFF.

A few counts support this clonotype. This chain links TRBV6-2 or TRBV6-3 with TRBJ2-3, with D maybe TRBD1 (5 bases). The CDR3 covers 14 residues. With 7 bases removed from V and 0 bases from J, the gap between germline ends came to 11 bases. Germline assignment: CDR1 MNHEY and CDR2 SVGEGT. The CDR3 coding sequence is TGTGCCAGCACCCGGACATCCAGCACAGATACGCAGTATTTT. Translation: CASTRTSSTDTQYF.